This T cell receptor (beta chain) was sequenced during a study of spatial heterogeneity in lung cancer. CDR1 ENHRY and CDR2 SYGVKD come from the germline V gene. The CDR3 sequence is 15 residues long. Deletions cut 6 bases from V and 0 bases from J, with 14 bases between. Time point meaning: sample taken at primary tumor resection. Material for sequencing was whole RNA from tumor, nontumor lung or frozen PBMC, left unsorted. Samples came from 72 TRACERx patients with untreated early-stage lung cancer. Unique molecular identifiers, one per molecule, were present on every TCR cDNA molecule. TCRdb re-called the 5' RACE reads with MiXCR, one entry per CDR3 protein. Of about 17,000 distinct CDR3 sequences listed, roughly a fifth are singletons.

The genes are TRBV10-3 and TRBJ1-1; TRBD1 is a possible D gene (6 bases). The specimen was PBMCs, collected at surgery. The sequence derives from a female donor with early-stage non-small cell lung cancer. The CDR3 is CAISGLGGLNTEAFF. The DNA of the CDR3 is TGTGCCATCAGCGGATTAGGGGGGCTGAACACTGAAGCTTTCTTT.